What follows is one T cell receptor beta chain and its context. Its antigen is not known. TCRdb's copy holds only in-frame clones and misses some; the assay was immunoSEQ multiplex PCR. The table includes about 350,000 clones, less than 90% detected once. Treatment described: 15 to 20 received Ad26.COV2.S at low or high dose, single or two shots; several received placebo; per-sample allocation not given. Repertoires come from day 63 after the first vaccine or placebo injection. An Ad26 vector expressing Wuhan-strain SARS-CoV-2 spike served as the vaccine. The CDR3 is 17 amino acids. Germline V gene data show CDR1 as LNHDA and CDR2 as SQIVND (reference sequence). Trimming took off 3 bases at V and 0 bases at J, with 16 bases between the two ends. This record comes from a study of Ad26.COV2.S vaccination and SARS-CoV-2 variants. Looking at the study overall: The Ad26.COV2.S arm of the COV1001 trial was where the donor was placed. Study findings and constraints: Vaccinees showed greater spike-specific TCR breadth than placebo recipients.

The TCR was taken from a person aged 18 to 59 who received the Ad26.COV2.S COVID-19 vaccine or a placebo. Sequencing used peripheral blood, obtained in a trial of Ad26.COV2.S vaccine versus placebo. The chain couples TRBV19 to TRBJ2-3, with D perhaps TRBD2 (5 bases). The CDR3 loop reads CASSIITGIPSTDTQYF. CDR3 DNA: TGTGCCAGTAGTATTATCACGGGGATCCCTAGCACAGATACGCAGTATTTT.